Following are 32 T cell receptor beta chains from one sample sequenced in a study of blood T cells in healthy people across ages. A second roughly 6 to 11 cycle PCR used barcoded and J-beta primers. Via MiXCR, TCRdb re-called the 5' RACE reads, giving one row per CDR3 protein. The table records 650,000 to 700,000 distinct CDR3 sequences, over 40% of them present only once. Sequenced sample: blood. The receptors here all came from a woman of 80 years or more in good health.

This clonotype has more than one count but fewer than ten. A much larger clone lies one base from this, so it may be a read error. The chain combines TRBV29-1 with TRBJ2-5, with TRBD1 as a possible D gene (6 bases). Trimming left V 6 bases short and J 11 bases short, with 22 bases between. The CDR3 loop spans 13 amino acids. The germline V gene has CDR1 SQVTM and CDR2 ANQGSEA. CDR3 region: CSVNDRFGNEQYF. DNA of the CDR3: TGCAGCGTGAACGACAGGTTCGGTAATGAGCAGTACTTC. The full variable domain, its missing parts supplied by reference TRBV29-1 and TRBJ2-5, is SAVISQKPSRDICQRGTSLTIQCQVDSQVTMMFWYRQQPGQSLTLIATANQGSEATYESGFVIDKFPISRPNLTFSTLTVSNMSPEDSSIYLCSVNDRFGNEQYFGPGTRLLVL.

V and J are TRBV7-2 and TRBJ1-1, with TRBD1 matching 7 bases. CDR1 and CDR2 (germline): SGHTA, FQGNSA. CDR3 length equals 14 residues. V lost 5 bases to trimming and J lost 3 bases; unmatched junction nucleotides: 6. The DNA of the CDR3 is TGTGCCAGCAGCCTACAGGGGTGGCACACTGAAGCTTTCTTT. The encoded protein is CASSLQGWHTEAFF. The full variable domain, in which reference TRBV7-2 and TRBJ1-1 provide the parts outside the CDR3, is GAGVSQSPSNKVTEKGKDVELRCDPISGHTALYWYRQSLGQGLEFLIYFQGNSAPDKSGLPSDRFSAERTGGSVSTLTIQRTQQEDSAVYLCASSLQGWHTEAFFGQGTRLTVV.

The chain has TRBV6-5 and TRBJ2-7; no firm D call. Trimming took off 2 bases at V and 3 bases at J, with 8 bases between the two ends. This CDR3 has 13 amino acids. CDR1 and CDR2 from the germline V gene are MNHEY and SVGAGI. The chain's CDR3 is CASSYRQSYEQYF. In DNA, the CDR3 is TGTGCCAGCAGTTACAGGCAGAGCTACGAGCAGTACTTC.

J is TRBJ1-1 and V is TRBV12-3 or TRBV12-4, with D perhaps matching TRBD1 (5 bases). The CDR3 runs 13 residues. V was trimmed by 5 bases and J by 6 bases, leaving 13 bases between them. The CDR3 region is CASSRDGSPEAFF. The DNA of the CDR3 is TGTGCCAGCAGTCGGGACGGCAGTCCTGAAGCTTTCTTT.

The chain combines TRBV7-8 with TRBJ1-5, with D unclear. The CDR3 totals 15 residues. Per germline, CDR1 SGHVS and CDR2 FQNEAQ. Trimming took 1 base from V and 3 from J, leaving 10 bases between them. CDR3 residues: CASSLGRNINQPQHF. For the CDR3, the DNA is TGTGCCAGCAGCTTAGGACGAAACATCAATCAGCCCCAGCATTTT. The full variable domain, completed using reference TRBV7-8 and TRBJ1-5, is GAGVSQSPRYKVAKRGQDVALRCDPISGHVSLFWYQQALGQGPEFLTYFQNEAQLDKSGLPSDRFFAERPEGSVSTLKIQRTQQEDSAVYLCASSLGRNINQPQHFGDGTRLSIL.

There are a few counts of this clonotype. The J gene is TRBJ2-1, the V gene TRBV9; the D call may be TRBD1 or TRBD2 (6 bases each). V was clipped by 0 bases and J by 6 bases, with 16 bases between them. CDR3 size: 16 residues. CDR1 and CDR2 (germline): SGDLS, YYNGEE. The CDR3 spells CASSVGGGLGVNEQFF. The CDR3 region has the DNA TGTGCCAGCAGCGTAGGAGGGGGGCTTGGGGTCAATGAGCAGTTCTTC.

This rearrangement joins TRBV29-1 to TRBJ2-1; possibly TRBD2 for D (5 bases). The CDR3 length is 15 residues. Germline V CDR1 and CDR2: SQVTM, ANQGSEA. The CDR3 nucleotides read TGCAGTGTCCCTCCTCCCGGGGTCGCCTACAATGAGCAGTTCTTC. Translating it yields CSVPPPGVAYNEQFF.

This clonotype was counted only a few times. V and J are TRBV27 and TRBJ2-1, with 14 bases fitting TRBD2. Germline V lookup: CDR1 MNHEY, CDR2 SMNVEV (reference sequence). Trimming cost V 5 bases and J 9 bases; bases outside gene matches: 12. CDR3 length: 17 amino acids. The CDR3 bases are TGTGCCAGCAGTCACTCGGGACTAGCGGGAGATCGTGGTGAGCAGTTCTTC. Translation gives CASSHSGLAGDRGEQFF.

The CDR3 loop is CAGKVWTSTDTQYF. DNA for the CDR3: TGTGCCGGCAAGGTTTGGACTAGCACAGATACGCAGTATTTT. The chain couples TRBV6-5 to TRBJ2-3; tentatively, D is TRBD2 (5 bases). The CDR3 runs 14 residues. V shed 11 bases and J shed 0 bases, with 15 bases lying between them. The germline gives CDR1 MNHEY, CDR2 SVGAGI.

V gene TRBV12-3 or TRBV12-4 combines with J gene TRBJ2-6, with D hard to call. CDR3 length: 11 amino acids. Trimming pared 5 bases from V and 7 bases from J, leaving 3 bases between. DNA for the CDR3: TGTGCCAGCAGTCGCGCCAACGTCCTGACTTTC. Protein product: CASSRANVLTF.

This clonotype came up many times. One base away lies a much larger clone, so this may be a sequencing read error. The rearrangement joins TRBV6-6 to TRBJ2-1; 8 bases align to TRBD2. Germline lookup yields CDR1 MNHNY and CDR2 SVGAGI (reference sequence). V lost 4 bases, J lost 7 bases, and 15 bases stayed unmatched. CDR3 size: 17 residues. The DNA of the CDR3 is TGTGCCAGCAGTTGGCCGGGGGGGAGAGGATACCAAAATGAGCAGTTCTTC. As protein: CASSWPGGRGYQNEQFF.

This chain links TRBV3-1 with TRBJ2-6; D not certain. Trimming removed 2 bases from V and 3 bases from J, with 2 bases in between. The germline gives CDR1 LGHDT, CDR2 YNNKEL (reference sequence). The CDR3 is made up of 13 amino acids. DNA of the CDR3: TGTGCCAGCAGCCAATTTGGGGCCAACGTCCTGACTTTC. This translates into CASSQFGANVLTF.

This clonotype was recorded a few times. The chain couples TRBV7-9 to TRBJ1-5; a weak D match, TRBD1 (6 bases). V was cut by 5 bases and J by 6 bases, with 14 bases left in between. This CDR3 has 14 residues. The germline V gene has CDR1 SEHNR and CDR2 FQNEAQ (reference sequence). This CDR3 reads CASSPEGGGQPQHF. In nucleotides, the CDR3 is TGTGCCAGCAGCCCAGAAGGGGGAGGTCAGCCCCAGCATTTT.

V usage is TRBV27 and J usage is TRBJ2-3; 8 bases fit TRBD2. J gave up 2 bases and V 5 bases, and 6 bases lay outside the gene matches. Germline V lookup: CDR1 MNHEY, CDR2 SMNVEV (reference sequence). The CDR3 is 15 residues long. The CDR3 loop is CASSPTSVITDTQYF. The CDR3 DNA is TGTGCCAGCAGTCCGACTAGCGTTATCACAGATACGCAGTATTTT.

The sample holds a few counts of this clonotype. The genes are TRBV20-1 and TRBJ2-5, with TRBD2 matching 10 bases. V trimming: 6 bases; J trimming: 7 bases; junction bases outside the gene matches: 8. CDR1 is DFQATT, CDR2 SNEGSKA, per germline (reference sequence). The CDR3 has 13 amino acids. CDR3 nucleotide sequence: TGCAGTGCCAGTACTAGCGGGGCCTTGACCCAGTACTTC. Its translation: CSASTSGALTQYF.

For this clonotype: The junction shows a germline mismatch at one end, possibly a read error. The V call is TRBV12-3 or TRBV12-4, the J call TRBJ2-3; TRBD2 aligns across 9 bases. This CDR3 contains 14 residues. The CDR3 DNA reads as TGTGCCAGCAGTTTTGGGACTAGCTCAGATACGCGGTATTTT. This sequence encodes CASSFGTSSDTRYF.

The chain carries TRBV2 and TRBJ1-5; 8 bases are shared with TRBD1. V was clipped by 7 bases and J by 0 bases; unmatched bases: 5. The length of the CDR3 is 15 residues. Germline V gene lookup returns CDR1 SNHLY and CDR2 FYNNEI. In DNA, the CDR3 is TGTGCCAGCAACCCGGGACAGGCTAGCAATCAGCCCCAGCATTTT. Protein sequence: CASNPGQASNQPQHF.

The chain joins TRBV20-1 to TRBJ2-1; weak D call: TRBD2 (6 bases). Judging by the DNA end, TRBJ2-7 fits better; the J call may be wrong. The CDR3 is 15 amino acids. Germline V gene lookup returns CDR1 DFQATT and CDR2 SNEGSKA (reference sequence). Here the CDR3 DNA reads TGCAGTGCTAGCCCTGGCGGGGTCGACTACAATGAGCAGTACTTC. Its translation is CSASPGGVDYNEQYF.

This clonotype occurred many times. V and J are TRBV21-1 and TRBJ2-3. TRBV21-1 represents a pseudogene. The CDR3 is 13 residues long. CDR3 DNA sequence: TGTGCCAGCAGCAGGGTAGGCACAGATACGCAGTATTTT. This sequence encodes CASSRVGTDTQYF.

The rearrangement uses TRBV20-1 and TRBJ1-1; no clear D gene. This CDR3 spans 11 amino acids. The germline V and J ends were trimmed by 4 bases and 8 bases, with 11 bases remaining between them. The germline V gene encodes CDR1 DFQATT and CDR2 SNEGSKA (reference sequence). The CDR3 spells CSATSVSEAFF. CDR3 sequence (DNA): TGCAGTGCTACATCGGTTTCAGAAGCTTTCTTT.

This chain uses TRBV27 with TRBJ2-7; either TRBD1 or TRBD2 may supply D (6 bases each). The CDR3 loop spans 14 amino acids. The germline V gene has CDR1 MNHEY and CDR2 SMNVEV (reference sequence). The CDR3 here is CVSRPGAHPYEQYF. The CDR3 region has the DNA TGTGTCTCACGCCCGGGGGCGCATCCCTACGAGCAGTACTTC.

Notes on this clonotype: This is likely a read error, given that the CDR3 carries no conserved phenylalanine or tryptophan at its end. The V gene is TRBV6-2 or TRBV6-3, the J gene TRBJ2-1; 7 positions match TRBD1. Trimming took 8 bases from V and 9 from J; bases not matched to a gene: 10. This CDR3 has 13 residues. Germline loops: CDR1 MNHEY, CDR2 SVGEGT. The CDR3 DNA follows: TGTGCCAGCCGATATGAGGGGGCTGGTGAGCAGTTCATC. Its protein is CASRYEGAGEQFI.

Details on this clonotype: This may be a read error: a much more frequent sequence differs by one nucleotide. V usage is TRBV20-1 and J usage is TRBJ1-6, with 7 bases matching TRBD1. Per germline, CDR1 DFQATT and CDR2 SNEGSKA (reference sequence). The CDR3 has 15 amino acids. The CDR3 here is CSARDTGQADSPPHF. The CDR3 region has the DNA TGCAGTGCTAGAGATACCGGACAGGCAGATTCACCCCCCCACTTT.

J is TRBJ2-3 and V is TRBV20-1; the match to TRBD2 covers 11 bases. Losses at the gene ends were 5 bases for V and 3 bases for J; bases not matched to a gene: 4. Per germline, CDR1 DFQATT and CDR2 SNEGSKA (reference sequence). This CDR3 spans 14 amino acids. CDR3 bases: TGCAGTGCTTCTAGCGGGGGGCGGACAGATACGCAGTATTTT. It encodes CSASSGGRTDTQYF.

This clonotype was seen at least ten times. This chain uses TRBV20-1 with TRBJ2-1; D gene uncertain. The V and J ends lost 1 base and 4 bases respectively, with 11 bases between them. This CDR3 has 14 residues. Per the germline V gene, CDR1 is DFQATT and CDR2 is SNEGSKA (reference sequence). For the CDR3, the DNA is TGCAGTGCTAGAGGCTCGACGAGATACAATGAGCAGTTCTTC. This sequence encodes CSARGSTRYNEQFF.

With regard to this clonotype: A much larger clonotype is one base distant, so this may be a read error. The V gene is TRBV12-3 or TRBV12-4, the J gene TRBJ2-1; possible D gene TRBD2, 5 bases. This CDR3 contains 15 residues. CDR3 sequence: CASTLTGSSCNEQFF. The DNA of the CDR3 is TGTGCCAGCACCCTGACGGGGAGCTCCTGCAATGAGCAGTTCTTC.

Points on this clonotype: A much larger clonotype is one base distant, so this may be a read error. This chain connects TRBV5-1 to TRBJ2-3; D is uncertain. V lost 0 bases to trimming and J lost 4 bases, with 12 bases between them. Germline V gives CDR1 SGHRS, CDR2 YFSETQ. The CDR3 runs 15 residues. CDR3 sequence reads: CASSLVVVGADTQYF. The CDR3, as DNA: TGCGCCAGCAGCTTGGTAGTAGTTGGCGCAGATACGCAGTATTTT.

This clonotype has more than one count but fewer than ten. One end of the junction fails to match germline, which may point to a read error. CDR3 loop: CASRGPNTGTQYF. For the CDR3, the DNA is TGTGCCAGCCGGGGGCCCAACACAGGTACGCAGTATTTT. The chain recombines TRBV28 with TRBJ2-3; D is tentatively TRBD1 or TRBD2 (6 bases each). Germline V gene sequence: CDR1 MDHEN, CDR2 SYDVKM. The CDR3 totals 13 residues.

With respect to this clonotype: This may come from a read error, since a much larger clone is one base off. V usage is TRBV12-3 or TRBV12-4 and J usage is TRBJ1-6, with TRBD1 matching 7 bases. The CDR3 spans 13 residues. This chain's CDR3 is CVSWTGLNSPLHF. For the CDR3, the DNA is TGTGTCAGCTGGACAGGATTGAATTCACCCCTCCACTTT.

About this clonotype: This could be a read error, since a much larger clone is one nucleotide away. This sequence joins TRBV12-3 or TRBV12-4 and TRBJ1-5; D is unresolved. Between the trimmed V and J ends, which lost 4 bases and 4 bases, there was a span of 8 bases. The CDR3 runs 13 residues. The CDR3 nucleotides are TGTGCCAGCAGTTGCCTTGGTAATCAGCCCCAGCATTTT. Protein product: CASSCLGNQPQHF.

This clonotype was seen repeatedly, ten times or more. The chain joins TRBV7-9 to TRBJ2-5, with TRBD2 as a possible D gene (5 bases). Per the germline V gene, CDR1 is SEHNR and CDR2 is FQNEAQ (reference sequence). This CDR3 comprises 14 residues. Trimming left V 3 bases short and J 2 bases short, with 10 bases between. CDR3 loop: CASSFWTLQETQYF. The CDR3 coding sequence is TGTGCCAGCAGCTTTTGGACTCTTCAAGAGACCCAGTACTTC.

CDR3 protein: CAWRLYTYEQYF. CDR3 DNA sequence: TGTGCCTGGAGACTGTATACCTACGAGCAGTACTTC. The rearrangement links TRBV30 to TRBJ2-7, with D hard to call. V was shortened by 3 bases and J by 2 bases, with 8 bases between the two germline ends. The CDR3 contains 12 residues. The V gene's germline CDR1 is GTSNPN and CDR2 SVGIG (reference sequence). The whole variable domain, remainder taken from reference TRBV30 and TRBJ2-7, is SQTIHQWPATLVQPVGSPLSLECTVEGTSNPNLYWYRQAAGRGLQLLFYSVGIGQISSEVPQNLSASRPQDRQFILSSKKLLLSDSGFYLCAWRLYTYEQYFGPGTRLTVT.